This TCR beta chain stems from a study of beta chain features in type 1 diabetes (dated by TCRdb to 2017 to 2018). Regarding the study in general: Patients and healthy donors did not differ in mean age, gender distribution, total cell number or subset yield. Across all samples, about 110 million sorted cells were examined, and cell number per subset correlated strongly with RNA yield. In the study, TCRB repertoires of sorted circulating CD4+ T cell subsets from recently diagnosed type 1 diabetes patients were compared with those of matched healthy donors. Regulatory and stem cell-like memory subsets were isolated from only 8 patients and roughly 8 healthy donors, whereas naive and central memory subsets came from all 28 donors.

The CDR3 covers 13 residues, taking in both the cysteine and the phenylalanine. CDR3 DNA only is kept here, 39 bases in frame from base 1. V is pruned by 2 bases and J by 8 bases, leaving 4 bases of the junction without a gene match. For CDR1 and CDR2, the germline V gene lists MNHNS and SASEGT. This clone came up a few times. The target of this receptor is not known. Base qualities were left out, and no much larger clone turns up one base away. The entire amount of isolated RNA was reverse transcribed using the High Capacity cDNA Reverse Transcription Kit, so the sequenced TCRB transcripts were expressed ones. Naive, central memory and regulatory T cell samples underwent deep immunoSEQ sequencing, averaging roughly 3.4 million total reads per sample. Sorted cells were lysed in RLT buffer, and RNA was extracted using DNase-treated RNeasy Micro or Mini kits according to cell number. To prevent cross-contamination, every cell subset was processed on its own, while patient and healthy donor samples were processed together. TCRB sequences were amplified from cDNA with the immunoSEQ multiplex PCR, producing 87-bp fragments spanning the CDR3 region. Sequencing of the amplicons was performed on the Illumina HiSeq platform. Turning to the authors' computational methods: Synthetic template baselines were used to correct PCR bias computationally, reads within Hamming distance 2 were collapsed together, and singletons that could not be merged were discarded. Reads were aligned against IMGT to assign V, D and J genes, CDR3 length and insertions or deletions at six rearrangement sites. Clonotype counts were normalized to sorted cell number within each subset before computing true diversity and Gini coefficients with the tcR R package. Repertoire sharing was quantified using the overlap coefficient calculated on TCRB nucleotide sequences. As a proxy for the pre-selection repertoire, out-of-frame TCRB sequences from naive cells were analyzed. The source is immuneACCESS, and TCRdb retained only in-frame sequences with V and J called. Part of the clones is not carried over; for the studies checked, unresolved V genes explain less than half of this, and the remainder is unexplained. V, J and clone size are those of that table, while D and trimming were read from the DNA. This sample is represented by about 400,000 clones; approximately 12% of them were singletons. The leading ten clones occupy 0.0095% to 0.013% of the sample.

From each donor, a single peripheral blood sample of about 100 mL on average was drawn into heparinised tubes. A BD FACSAria II and a panel including CD45RO, CCR7, CD25, CD127, CD95 and CD27 were used to sort naive, central memory, regulatory and stem cell-like memory CD4+ T cells. Every sorted population had a purity above 95%. PBMCs were isolated right away by Lymphoprep density gradient centrifugation and were stained directly, without culture. So that batch effects would be minimized, each experiment stained and sorted samples in pairs, pairing one healthy donor with one patient. General study outcomes and caveats: Type 1 diabetes patients showed a moderate but significant shortening of TCRB CDR3 length in all four CD4+ subsets. At VDJ recombination sites, type 1 diabetes patients had fewer insertions and more deleted nucleotides, which implies abnormalities in thymic rearrangement. Sequencing cDNA rather than genomic DNA could over-represent highly expressing activated cells, although activation and CD3 levels did not differ between groups. Shorter templates might have been favored by PCR, but patient and control samples were amplified and corrected together, so both groups would have been affected equally by any skew. Naive, central memory and regulatory TCRB repertoires appeared more similar among patients than among healthy donors. HLA sub-analyses involved small numbers of individuals, so any influence of HLA type on TCRB rearrangement remained unresolved.

Source material: naive CD4+ T cells from blood. The meaning of the sample's cell subset or site label: true naive CD4+ T cells. The chain employs TRBV6-1 and TRBJ1-2; 8 bases in the middle match TRBD1. The TCR was taken from a woman under 30 with type 1 diabetes. This receptor has the CDR3 CASSEQGARGYTF. In nucleotide form, the sequence is TGTGCCAGCAGTGAACAGGGGGCGCGGGGCTACACCTTC.